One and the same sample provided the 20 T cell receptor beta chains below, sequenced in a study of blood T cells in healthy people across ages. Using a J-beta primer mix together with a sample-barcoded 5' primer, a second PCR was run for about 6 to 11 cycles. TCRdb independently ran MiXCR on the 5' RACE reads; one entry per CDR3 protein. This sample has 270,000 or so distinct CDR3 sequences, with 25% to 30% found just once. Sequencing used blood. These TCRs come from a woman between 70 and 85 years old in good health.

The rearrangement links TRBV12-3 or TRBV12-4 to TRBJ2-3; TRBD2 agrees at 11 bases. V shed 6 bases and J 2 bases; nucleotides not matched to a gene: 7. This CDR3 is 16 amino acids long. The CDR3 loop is CASRRLAGLSTDTQYF. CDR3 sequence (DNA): TGTGCCAGCAGGAGACTAGCGGGACTCTCCACAGATACGCAGTATTTT.

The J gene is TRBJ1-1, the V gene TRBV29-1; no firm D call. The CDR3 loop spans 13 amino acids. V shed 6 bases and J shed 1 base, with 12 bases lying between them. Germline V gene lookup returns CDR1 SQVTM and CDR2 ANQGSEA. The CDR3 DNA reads TGCAGCGTCCTGAGGGCGGCGAACACTGAAGCTTTCTTT. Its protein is CSVLRAANTEAFF.

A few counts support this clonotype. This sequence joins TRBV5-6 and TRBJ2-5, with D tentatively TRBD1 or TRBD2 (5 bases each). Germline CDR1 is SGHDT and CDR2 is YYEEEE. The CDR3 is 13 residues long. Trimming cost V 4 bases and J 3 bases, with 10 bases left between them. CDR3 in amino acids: CASSRRGEETQYF. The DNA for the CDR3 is TGTGCCAGCAGCCGCCGAGGGGAAGAGACCCAGTACTTC. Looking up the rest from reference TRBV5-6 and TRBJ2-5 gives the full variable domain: DAGVTQSPTHLIKTRGQQVTLRCSPKSGHDTVSWYQQALGQGPQFIFQYYEEEERQRGNFPDRFSGHQFPNYSSELNVNALLLGDSALYLCASSRRGEETQYFGPGTRLLVL.

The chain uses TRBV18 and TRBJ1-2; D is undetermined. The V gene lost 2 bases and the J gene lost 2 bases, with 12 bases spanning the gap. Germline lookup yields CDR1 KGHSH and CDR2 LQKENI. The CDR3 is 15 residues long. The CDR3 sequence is CASSPLRAENYGYTF. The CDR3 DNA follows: TGTGCCAGCTCACCATTAAGAGCGGAGAACTATGGCTACACCTTC.

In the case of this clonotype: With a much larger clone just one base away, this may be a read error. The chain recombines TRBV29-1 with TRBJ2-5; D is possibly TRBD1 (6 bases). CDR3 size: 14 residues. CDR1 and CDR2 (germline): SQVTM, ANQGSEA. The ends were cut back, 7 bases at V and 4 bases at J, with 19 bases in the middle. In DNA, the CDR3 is TGCAGCGCCGCCGGACAGACTCGACGAGAGACCCAGTACTTC. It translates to CSAAGQTRRETQYF.

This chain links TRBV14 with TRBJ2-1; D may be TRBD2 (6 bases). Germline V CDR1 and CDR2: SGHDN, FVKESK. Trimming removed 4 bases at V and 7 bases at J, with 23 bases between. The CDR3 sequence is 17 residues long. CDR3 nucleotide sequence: TGTGCCAGCAGCCCGAGGGCGACTAGTAGTATTCGAAATGAGCAGTTCTTC. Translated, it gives CASSPRATSSIRNEQFF.

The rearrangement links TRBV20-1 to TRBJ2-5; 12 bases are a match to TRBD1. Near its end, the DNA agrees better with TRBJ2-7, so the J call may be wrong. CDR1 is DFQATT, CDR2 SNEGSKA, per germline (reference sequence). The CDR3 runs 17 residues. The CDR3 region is CSASRGTGGRSSYEQYF. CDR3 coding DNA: TGCAGTGCTAGCAGAGGGACAGGGGGCCGAAGCTCCTACGAGCAGTACTTC.

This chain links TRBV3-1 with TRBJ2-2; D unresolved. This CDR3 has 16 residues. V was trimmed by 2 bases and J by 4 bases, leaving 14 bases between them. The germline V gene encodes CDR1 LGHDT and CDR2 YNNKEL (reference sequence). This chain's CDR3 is CASSQRGARSTGELFF. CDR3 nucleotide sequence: TGTGCCAGCAGCCAACGAGGAGCGAGGAGCACCGGGGAGCTGTTTTTT. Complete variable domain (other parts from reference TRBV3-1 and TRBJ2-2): DTAVSQTPKYLVTQMGNDKSIKCEQNLGHDTMYWYKQDSKKFLKIMFSYNNKELIINETVPNRFSPKSPDKAHLNLHINSLELGDSAVYFCASSQRGARSTGELFFGEGSRLTVL.

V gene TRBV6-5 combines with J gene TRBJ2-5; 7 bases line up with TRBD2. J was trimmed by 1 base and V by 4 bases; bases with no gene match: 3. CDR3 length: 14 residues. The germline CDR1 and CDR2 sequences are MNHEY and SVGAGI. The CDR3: CASSSRETQETQYF. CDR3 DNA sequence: TGTGCCAGCAGTTCGCGGGAGACCCAAGAGACCCAGTACTTC.

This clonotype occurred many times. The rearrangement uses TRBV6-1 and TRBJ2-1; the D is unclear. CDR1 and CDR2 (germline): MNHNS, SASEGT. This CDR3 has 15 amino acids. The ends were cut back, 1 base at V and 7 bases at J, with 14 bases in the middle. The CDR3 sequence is CASSEEGHARNEQFF. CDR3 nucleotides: TGTGCCAGCAGTGAAGAAGGCCACGCACGGAATGAGCAGTTCTTC.

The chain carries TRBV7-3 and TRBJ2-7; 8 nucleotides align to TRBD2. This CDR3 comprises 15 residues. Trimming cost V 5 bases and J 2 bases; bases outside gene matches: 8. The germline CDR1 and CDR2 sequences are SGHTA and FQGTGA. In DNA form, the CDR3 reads TGTGCCAGCAGCCTCGGGGGGGGCTCAACCTACGAGCAGTACTTC. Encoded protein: CASSLGGGSTYEQYF.

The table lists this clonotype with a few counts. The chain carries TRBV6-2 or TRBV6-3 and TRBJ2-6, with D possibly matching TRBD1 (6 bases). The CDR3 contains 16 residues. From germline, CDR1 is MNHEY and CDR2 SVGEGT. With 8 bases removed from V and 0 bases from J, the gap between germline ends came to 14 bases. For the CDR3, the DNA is TGTGCCAGCGGCACAAACAGGGACTCTGGGGCCAACGTCCTGACTTTC. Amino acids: CASGTNRDSGANVLTF.

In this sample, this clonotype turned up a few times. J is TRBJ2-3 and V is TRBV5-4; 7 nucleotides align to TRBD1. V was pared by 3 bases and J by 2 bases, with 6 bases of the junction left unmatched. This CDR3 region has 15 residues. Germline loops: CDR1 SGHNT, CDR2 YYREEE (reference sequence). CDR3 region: CASSYTGQLTDTQYF. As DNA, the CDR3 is TGTGCCAGCAGCTATACGGGACAGCTCACAGATACGCAGTATTTT.

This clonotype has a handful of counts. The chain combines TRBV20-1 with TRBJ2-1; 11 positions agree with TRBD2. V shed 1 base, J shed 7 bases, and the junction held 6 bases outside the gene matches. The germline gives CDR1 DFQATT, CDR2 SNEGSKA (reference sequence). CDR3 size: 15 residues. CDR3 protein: CSARVSGRGRNEQFF. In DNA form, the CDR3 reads TGCAGTGCTAGAGTTAGCGGGAGGGGGCGGAATGAGCAGTTCTTC.

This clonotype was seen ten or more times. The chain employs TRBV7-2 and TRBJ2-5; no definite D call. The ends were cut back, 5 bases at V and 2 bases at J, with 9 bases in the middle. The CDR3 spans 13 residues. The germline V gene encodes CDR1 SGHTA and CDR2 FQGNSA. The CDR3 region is CASSPSLQETQYF. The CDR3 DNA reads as TGTGCCAGCAGCCCCTCCCTTCAAGAGACCCAGTACTTC.

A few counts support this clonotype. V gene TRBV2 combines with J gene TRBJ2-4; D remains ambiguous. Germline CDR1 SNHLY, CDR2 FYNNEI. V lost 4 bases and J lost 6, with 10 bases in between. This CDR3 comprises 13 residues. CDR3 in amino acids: CASSVVGRNIQYF. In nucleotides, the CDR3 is TGTGCCAGCAGTGTCGTCGGCAGAAACATTCAGTACTTC. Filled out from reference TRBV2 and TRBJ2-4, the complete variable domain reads EPEVTQTPSHQVTQMGQEVILRCVPISNHLYFYWYRQILGQKVEFLVSFYNNEISEKSEIFDDQFSVERPDGSNFTLKIRSTKLEDSAMYFCASSVVGRNIQYFGAGTRLSVL.

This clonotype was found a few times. The DNA of the CDR3 is TGTGCCATCAGTGAGCCGTCGCGGGGAGGAAACGAGCAGTACTTC. Amino acids: CAISEPSRGGNEQYF. The genes are TRBV10-3 and TRBJ2-5; TRBD2 is a possible D gene (6 bases). The assigned J gene may be wrong: the sequence end matches TRBJ2-7 better. The CDR3 is made up of 15 amino acids. CDR1 is ENHRY and CDR2 is SYGVKD in the germline V gene.

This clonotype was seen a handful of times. The CDR3 coding sequence is TGCAGCGTAGGGCGGACTAGCGGGTTTCACAATGAGCAGTTCTTC. It encodes CSVGRTSGFHNEQFF. J is TRBJ2-1 and V is TRBV29-1; 11 bases align to TRBD2. V was pared by 6 bases and J by 5 bases, with 9 bases of the junction left unmatched. The germline V gene has CDR1 SQVTM and CDR2 ANQGSEA. CDR3 size: 15 residues.

In DNA form, the CDR3 reads TGTGCCAGCAGCTATGAACCAATCCAAGAGACCCAGTACTTC. Encoded protein: CASSYEPIQETQYF. This chain connects TRBV7-8 to TRBJ2-5, with unresolved D. Germline V gives CDR1 SGHVS, CDR2 FQNEAQ. V lost 4 bases to trimming and J lost 1 base, with 10 bases between them. This CDR3 contains 14 residues.

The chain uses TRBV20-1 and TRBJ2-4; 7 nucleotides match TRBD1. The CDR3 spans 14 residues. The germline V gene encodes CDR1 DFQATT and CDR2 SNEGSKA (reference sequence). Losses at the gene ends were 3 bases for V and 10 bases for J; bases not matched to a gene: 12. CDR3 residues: CSASGIDREWIQYF. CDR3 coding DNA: TGCAGTGCTAGCGGCATCGACAGGGAGTGGATTCAGTACTTC.